The rows below give T cell receptor beta chains drawn from one sample of a study of T cells in Graves' hyperthyroidism and ophthalmopathy. MiXCR was run by TCRdb on the multiplex PCR reads, yielding one entry per CDR3 protein. The sample yields 500,000 to 600,000 distinct CDR3 sequences, around 46% seen once. Sequencing was done on a sample of peripheral blood or thyroid tissue (not recorded which). The origin of the receptors is a woman in her late teens or twenties with Graves' hyperthyroidism. Both conserved end residues are part of each CDR3. D genes are given only for firm matches. Some rows mark clone size as missing; the rest say once, few, many or name a class of expanded clone.

V: TRBV12-5
size: few
length: 18
J: TRBJ1-6
D: -
DNA: TGTGCTAGTGGTCTCTTAGCTCAGGGCGTGGATTATAATTCACCCCTCCACTTT
CDR3: CASGLLAQGVDYNSPLHF

V: TRBV2
size: -
length: 13
J: TRBJ1-1
D: TRBD1
DNA: TGTGCCAGCAGTGGGACAGGGTTGTCTGAAGCTTTCTTT
CDR3: CASSGTGLSEAFF

V: TRBV6-5
size: many
length: 13
J: TRBJ1-2
D: -
DNA: TGTGCCAGCAGTCGGCCCAGAGGAGTTTTTTACACCTTC
CDR3: CASSRPRGVFYTF

V: TRBV10-3
size: -
length: 16
J: TRBJ2-5
D: -
DNA: TGTGCCATCAGTGAGTCGTCACGGGGGGCCGTTCAGCCCCAGTACTTC
CDR3: CAISESSRGAVQPQYF

V: TRBV7-9
size: few
length: 17
J: TRBJ2-7
D: TRBD2
DNA: TGTGCTAGACCGCCTCCCGGGACTAGCGGGAGCAACTACGAGCAGTACTTC
CDR3: CARPPPGTSGSNYEQYF

V: TRBV24-1
size: -
length: 18
J: TRBJ2-4
D: TRBD2
DNA: TGTGCCACCAGTGATGGGCCGGGACTAATCCACCTTGAAAACATTCAGTACTTC
CDR3: CATSDGPGLIHLENIQYF

V: TRBV2
size: -
length: 15
J: TRBJ2-7
D: TRBD2
DNA: TGTGCCAGCAGCCCACGAGGGAGGGCCCCCTACGAGCAGCACTTC
CDR3: CASSPRGRAPYEQHF

V: TRBV15
size: few
length: 13
J: TRBJ2-7
D: -
DNA: TGTGCCACCACTACAGGGAACAACTACGAGCAGTACTTC
CDR3: CATTTGNNYEQYF

V: TRBV19
size: many
length: 16
J: TRBJ2-5
D: -
DNA: TGTGCCAGTAGTCCCCGGGGAGGAGCTTCCCAAGAGACCCAGTACTTC
CDR3: CASSPRGGASQETQYF

V: TRBV10-3
size: -
length: 12
J: TRBJ1-1
D: TRBD1
DNA: TGTGCCATCAGTGATCTCAGGGGGAAGGCTTTCTTT
CDR3: CAISDLRGKAFF

V: TRBV7-9
size: many
length: 17
J: TRBJ2-6
D: TRBD1
DNA: TGTGCCAGCAGTCCTGGACAGGGATATTCTGGGGCCAACGTCCTGACTTTC
CDR3: CASSPGQGYSGANVLTF

V: TRBV24-1
size: -
length: 16
J: TRBJ2-5
D: TRBD1
DNA: TGTGCCACCAGTGAATCTGGACAGGGCGCGAGGGAGACCCAGTACTTC
CDR3: CATSESGQGARETQYF

V: TRBV7-2
size: many
length: 15
J: TRBJ2-7
D: -
DNA: TGTGCCAGCAGCCTGGGCCCATCTAGCATCTACGAGCAGTACTTC
CDR3: CASSLGPSSIYEQYF

V: TRBV5-1
size: -
length: 15
J: TRBJ2-1
D: TRBD2
DNA: TGCGCCAGCAGCGCGCCTAGCGGGATTTTCAATGAGCAGTTCTTC
CDR3: CASSAPSGIFNEQFF

V: TRBV20-1
size: -
length: 14
J: TRBJ1-5
D: -
DNA: TGCAGTGCTACCCCGGGACTAGGCCGGGAGACCCAGCATTTT
CDR3: CSATPGLGRETQHF

V: TRBV7-8
size: many
length: 14
J: TRBJ1-2
D: TRBD1
DNA: TGTGCCAGCAGCGCGAACAGGGGCAACTATGGCTACACCTTC
CDR3: CASSANRGNYGYTF

V: TRBV7-2
size: -
length: 15
J: TRBJ2-7
D: TRBD1
DNA: TGTGCCAGCAGCAGCCGCCTGACAGGGCCATACGAGCAGTACTTC
CDR3: CASSSRLTGPYEQYF

V: TRBV20-1
size: few
length: 14
J: TRBJ1-1
D: -
DNA: TGCAGTGCCACCGTGGGACCGCGACATAATGAAGCTTTCTTT
CDR3: CSATVGPRHNEAFF

V: TRBV20-1
size: many
length: 13
J: TRBJ2-7
D: -
DNA: TGCAGTGCTAGGTTCGTCCAATTGGGGGAGCAGTACTTC
CDR3: CSARFVQLGEQYF

V: TRBV7-9
size: -
length: 14
J: TRBJ2-7
D: TRBD2
DNA: TGTGCCAGCAGCTTTAGCGGGACTAACGGTGAGCAGTACTTC
CDR3: CASSFSGTNGEQYF

V: TRBV29-1
size: -
length: 13
J: TRBJ1-2
D: -
DNA: TGCAGCGTCGCACCGGACGGCTGGCCTGGCTACACCTTC
CDR3: CSVAPDGWPGYTF

V: TRBV7-9
size: many
length: 16
J: TRBJ2-7
D: -
DNA: TGTGCCAGCAGCTTTTCTTTGGGCACGAAAACCTACGAGCAGTACTTC
CDR3: CASSFSLGTKTYEQYF

V: TRBV2
size: -
length: 13
J: TRBJ2-3
D: -
DNA: TGTGCCAGCAAAAGGGGGAGCACAGATACGCAGTATTTT
CDR3: CASKRGSTDTQYF

V: TRBV28
size: many
length: 15
J: TRBJ1-2
D: -
DNA: TGTGCCAGCAGTTTATCAGCCGGTGGGCTCTATGGCTACACCTTC
CDR3: CASSLSAGGLYGYTF

V: TRBV7-6
size: -
length: 15
J: TRBJ1-6
D: -
DNA: TGTGCCAGCAGCAGCGCGGGACACTTTAATTCACCCCTCCACTTT
CDR3: CASSSAGHFNSPLHF

V: TRBV6-5
size: -
length: 13
J: TRBJ2-2
D: -
DNA: TGTGCCAGCAGTTACGGAGGACAGGGAGGGCAGTTTTTT
CDR3: CASSYGGQGGQFF

V: TRBV20-1
size: -
length: 12
J: TRBJ1-4
D: -
DNA: TGCAGTCTTACAGGGACTAATGAAAAACTGTTTTTT
CDR3: CSLTGTNEKLFF

V: TRBV27
size: -
length: 14
J: TRBJ2-2
D: TRBD2
DNA: TGTGCCAGCGGACTAGCGGGATATACCGGGGAGCTGTTTTTT
CDR3: CASGLAGYTGELFF

V: TRBV6-2/TRBV6-3
size: few
length: 14
J: TRBJ1-1
D: -
DNA: TGTGCCAGCAGTTTTTACGGTTTGAACACTGAAGCTTTCTTT
CDR3: CASSFYGLNTEAFF

V: TRBV5-6
size: -
length: 18
J: TRBJ2-2
D: TRBD1
DNA: TGTGCCAGCAGCTTGGTGTGGGACAGGGACCCAACCACCGGGGAGCTGTTTTTT
CDR3: CASSLVWDRDPTTGELFF

V: TRBV9
size: few
length: 13
J: TRBJ2-7
D: -
DNA: TGTGCCAGCAGCGTATTAAGTAGCGGCGAGCAGTACTTC
CDR3: CASSVLSSGEQYF

V: TRBV20-1
size: few
length: 17
J: TRBJ2-1
D: TRBD2
DNA: TGCAGTGCTATGAGGACTAGCGGGAGGGCCTCCTACAATGAGCAGTTCTTC
CDR3: CSAMRTSGRASYNEQFF

V: TRBV4-2
size: many
length: 13
J: TRBJ2-2
D: -
DNA: TGTGCCAGCAGCCGAACCGGGCCCAGGGAGCTGTTTTTT
CDR3: CASSRTGPRELFF

V: TRBV7-2
size: -
length: 16
J: TRBJ2-2
D: TRBD2
DNA: TGTGCCAGCAGCTTCCAAAGCGGGAGGGCCACCGGGGAGCTGTTTTTT
CDR3: CASSFQSGRATGELFF

V: TRBV29-1
size: -
length: 14
J: TRBJ1-5
D: TRBD1
DNA: TGCAGCTCGGGAGCAGGGGGCGCGAATCAGCCCCAGCATTTT
CDR3: CSSGAGGANQPQHF

V: TRBV7-9
size: many
length: 16
J: TRBJ1-2
D: -
DNA: TGTGCCAGCAGCTCGAACGACAGGAGGAATGCCTATGGCTACACCTTC
CDR3: CASSSNDRRNAYGYTF